These T cell receptor beta chains were read from a single sample in a study of metastatic and nonmetastatic thyroid tumors. TCRdb reprocessed the PCR reads using MiXCR. The sample shows more than 10,000 clones, 25% to 40% of them seen only once. Sequenced input: tumor tissue. These receptors all come from a male donor with papillary thyroid cancer or a benign thyroid nodule (not recorded which). Some clones in this sample may be carry-over from other donors' samples. Both conserved end residues are part of each CDR3. Fields, in order: clone size, V gene, J gene, D gene, CDR3 protein, CDR3 DNA. The D gene is left open where the match is weak. The size entry is marked missing in some rows and otherwise reads once, few, many or a size class.

>.|TRBV7-3|TRBJ2-2|.
CASSLVASQTGELVF
TGTGCCAGCAGCTTAGTAGCTAGTCAAACCGGGGAGCTGGTTTTT
>.|TRBV7-3|TRBJ2-3|.
CPSSEPGGPDTQYF
TGTCCCAGCAGCGAACCCGGAGGGCCAGATACGCAGTATTTT
>many|TRBV9|TRBJ1-1|.
CASSAAPGGWGVNTEAFF
TGTGCCAGCAGCGCCGCGCCCGGGGGCTGGGGGGTGAACACTGAAGCTTTCTTT
>.|TRBV30|TRBJ1-1|.
CAWSRGPYTEAFF
TGTGCCTGGAGTAGAGGACCGTACACTGAAGCTTTCTTT
>many|TRBV7-6|TRBJ2-3|.
CASSFNRGNTDTQYF
TGTGCCAGCAGCTTCAATCGGGGGAACACAGATACGCAGTATTTT
>.|TRBV6-1|TRBJ2-7|.
CASRLSERQAISYEQYF
TGTGCCAGCAGACTGTCTGAACGACAGGCGATCTCCTACGAGCAGTACTTC
>.|TRBV5-1|TRBJ2-5|.
CASSGVRDNQETQYF
TGCGCCAGCAGCGGCGTCCGGGACAACCAAGAGACCCAGTACTTC
>.|TRBV20-1|TRBJ2-1|.
CSARDGIGRPYNEQFF
TGCAGTGCTAGAGATGGGATCGGGAGACCCTACAATGAGCAGTTCTTC
>few|TRBV6-2/TRBV6-3|TRBJ2-3|.
CASSYSDLHTDTQYF
TGTGCCAGCAGTTACTCGGACCTGCACACAGATACGCAGTATTTT
>many|TRBV27|TRBJ2-5|TRBD2
CASRLWGGDQETQYF
TGTGCCAGCAGATTATGGGGGGGGGACCAAGAGACCCAGTACTTC
>.|TRBV11-2|TRBJ2-1|.
CASSLEGGNYNEQFF
TGTGCCAGCAGCTTAGAGGGGGGAAACTACAATGAGCAGTTCTTC
>few|TRBV27|TRBJ2-1|.
CASSFRGSSYNEQFF
TGTGCCAGCAGTTTTAGAGGGTCTTCCTACAATGAGCAGTTCTTC
>once|TRBV5-1|TRBJ2-2|.
CASKQIHGELFF
TGCGCCAGCAAACAAATTCACGGGGAGCTGTTTTTT
>few|TRBV6-1|TRBJ1-3|TRBD1
CASSEASGGQGGNTIYF
TGTGCCAGCAGTGAAGCAAGTGGCGGACAGGGAGGAAACACCATATATTTT
>medium-sized|TRBV10-1|TRBJ2-7|TRBD2
CASSAQPLAGDLYEQYF
TGCGCCAGCAGTGCCCAGCCCCTAGCGGGGGACCTCTACGAGCAGTACTTC
>medium-sized|TRBV7-7|TRBJ2-3|.
CASSSGLIPDTQYF
TGTGCTAGCAGCTCGGGACTGATTCCAGATACGCAGTATTTT
>few|TRBV6-5|TRBJ1-1|.
CASSYSLGGTEAFF
TGTGCCAGCAGTTACTCACTCGGTGGGACTGAAGCTTTCTTT
>.|TRBV7-8|TRBJ1-1|TRBD1
CASSLKTGSSGTEAFF
TGTGCCAGCAGCTTAAAGACAGGGAGTAGTGGGACTGAAGCTTTCTTT
>.|TRBV15|TRBJ2-5|.
CATSRDRVGMGYKLETQYF
TGTGCCACCAGCAGAGATAGAGTTGGGATGGGCTACAAGCTAGAGACCCAGTACTTC
>.|TRBV6-2/TRBV6-3|TRBJ1-2|.
CASGGIYYGYTF
TGTGCCAGCGGAGGCATCTACTATGGCTACACCTTC
>.|TRBV6-5|TRBJ1-2|.
CASSYSRHGGGYGYTF
TGTGCCAGCAGTTACTCGCGGCACGGGGGCGGCTATGGCTACACCTTC
>medium-sized|TRBV6-1|TRBJ1-1|.
CASTSTGVGTEAFF
TGTGCCAGCACCTCAACCGGGGTAGGGACTGAAGCTTTCTTT
>many|TRBV18|TRBJ2-5|.
CASSPPPAFVADETQYF
TGTGCCAGCTCACCTCCCCCCGCATTCGTAGCGGACGAGACCCAGTACTTC
>.|TRBV19|TRBJ1-2|.
CASKKGVANYGYTF
TGTGCCAGTAAAAAGGGGGTAGCTAACTATGGCTACACCTTC
>.|TRBV6-1|TRBJ2-7|.
CASILGPTYEQYF
TGTGCCAGCATACTAGGACCTACCTACGAGCAGTACTTC
>.|TRBV18|TRBJ2-5|.
CASSPTVGSGETQYF
TGTGCCAGCTCACCCACTGTGGGGTCCGGGGAGACCCAGTACTTC
>.|TRBV20-1|TRBJ2-1|TRBD2
CSALVRLAQHNEQFF
TGCAGTGCTCTGGTGCGACTAGCGCAACACAATGAGCAGTTCTTC
>.|TRBV6-4|TRBJ2-3|.
CASSGGGSTDTQYF
TGTGCCAGCAGTGGGGGCGGGAGCACAGATACGCAGTATTTT